A selection of T cell receptor beta chains follows, all from one sample in a study of cytomegalovirus exposure and HLA in healthy donors. Clones were read by immunoSEQ multiplex PCR, and TCRdb kept only the in-frame ones, dropping some. The sample shows 100,000 to 150,000 clones, over 70% of them seen only once. Sequences were obtained from PBMCs. These receptors originate from a woman younger than 35 in good health and CMV-seronegative. CDR3s include the opening cysteine and the closing phenylalanine or tryptophan. The order of the fields is J gene, D gene, V gene, clone size, CDR3 protein, CDR3 DNA. A D gene is named only where the DNA matches it firmly. Rows may omit the clone size; those that give it use once, few, many or a size class.

J gene: TRBJ2-5
D gene: TRBD2
V gene: TRBV6-6
clone size: few
CDR3 protein: CASRGGVGETQYF
CDR3 DNA: TGTGCCAGCAGGGGGGGGGTAGGAGAGACCCAGTACTTC

J gene: TRBJ2-7
D gene: TRBD1
V gene: TRBV6-1
clone size: -
CDR3 protein: CASSEGDSSYEQYF
CDR3 DNA: TGTGCCAGCAGTGAAGGGGACAGCTCCTACGAGCAGTACTTC

J gene: TRBJ2-3
D gene: -
V gene: TRBV2
clone size: -
CDR3 protein: CASSEYVVVDTQYF
CDR3 DNA: TGTGCCAGCAGTGAGTACGTAGTAGTTGATACGCAGTATTTT

J gene: TRBJ1-5
D gene: TRBD1
V gene: TRBV18
clone size: -
CDR3 protein: CASSPAGTGNNQPQHF
CDR3 DNA: TGTGCCAGCTCACCAGCCGGGACAGGGAACAATCAGCCCCAGCATTTT

J gene: TRBJ1-1
D gene: -
V gene: TRBV5-4
clone size: -
CDR3 protein: CASSLDRRYTEAFF
CDR3 DNA: TGTGCCAGCAGCTTGGACAGGAGATACACTGAAGCTTTCTTT

J gene: TRBJ2-7
D gene: -
V gene: TRBV4-1
clone size: -
CDR3 protein: CASSPLATNSYEQYF
CDR3 DNA: TGCGCCAGCAGCCCTCTAGCGACGAACTCCTACGAGCAGTACTTC

J gene: TRBJ1-1
D gene: TRBD1
V gene: TRBV7-8
clone size: few
CDR3 protein: CASSFAGDRGQEAFF
CDR3 DNA: TGTGCCAGCAGCTTTGCTGGGGACAGGGGTCAGGAAGCTTTCTTT

J gene: TRBJ2-1
D gene: TRBD2
V gene: TRBV6-5
clone size: once
CDR3 protein: CASSYEGLAGNNEQFF
CDR3 DNA: TGTGCCAGCAGTTACGAGGGACTAGCGGGAAATAATGAGCAGTTCTTC

J gene: TRBJ1-2
D gene: TRBD1
V gene: TRBV6-5
clone size: -
CDR3 protein: CASSYSQGVGGYTF
CDR3 DNA: TGTGCCAGCAGTTACTCCCAGGGGGTCGGTGGCTACACCTTC

J gene: TRBJ2-2
D gene: TRBD1
V gene: TRBV7-2
clone size: -
CDR3 protein: CASSLETGVAGELFF
CDR3 DNA: TGTGCCAGCAGCTTAGAGACAGGGGTCGCCGGGGAGCTGTTTTTT

J gene: TRBJ2-2
D gene: TRBD2
V gene: TRBV10-3
clone size: few
CDR3 protein: CATSGRNTGELFF
CDR3 DNA: TGTGCCACTAGCGGGAGGAACACCGGGGAGCTGTTTTTT

J gene: TRBJ2-7
D gene: -
V gene: TRBV6-6
clone size: -
CDR3 protein: CASSYSPSAIYEQYF
CDR3 DNA: TGTGCCAGCAGTTACTCCCCCAGCGCCATATACGAGCAGTACTTC

J gene: TRBJ1-2
D gene: -
V gene: TRBV6-1
clone size: -
CDR3 protein: CASSEASGPVGYGYTF
CDR3 DNA: TGTGCCAGCAGTGAAGCGTCAGGGCCCGTAGGCTATGGCTACACCTTC

J gene: TRBJ2-7
D gene: -
V gene: TRBV13
clone size: -
CDR3 protein: CASSLARVGRNSSSLYEQYF
CDR3 DNA: TGTGCCAGCAGCTTGGCCAGGGTGGGGAGGAACAGCTCTAGCCTCTACGAGCAGTACTTC

J gene: TRBJ2-7
D gene: -
V gene: TRBV2
clone size: -
CDR3 protein: CASSFGGTAVYEQYF
CDR3 DNA: TGTGCCAGCAGTTTTGGGGGGACAGCCGTCTACGAGCAGTACTTC

J gene: TRBJ2-1
D gene: -
V gene: TRBV9
clone size: -
CDR3 protein: CASSVGSGNNEQFF
CDR3 DNA: TGTGCCAGCAGCGTCGGGAGCGGAAACAATGAGCAGTTCTTC

J gene: TRBJ2-2
D gene: TRBD2
V gene: TRBV19
clone size: once
CDR3 protein: CASRTAGLGMAGELFF
CDR3 DNA: TGTGCCAGTAGAACAGCGGGACTGGGTATGGCCGGGGAGCTGTTTTTT

J gene: TRBJ2-1
D gene: -
V gene: TRBV6-4
clone size: -
CDR3 protein: CATSPEILVNEQFF
CDR3 DNA: TGTGCCACCAGCCCTGAGATTTTGGTCAATGAGCAGTTCTTC

J gene: TRBJ1-2
D gene: -
V gene: TRBV29-1
clone size: -
CDR3 protein: CSVGRDNYGYTF
CDR3 DNA: TGCAGCGTTGGGCGGGACAACTATGGCTACACCTTC

J gene: TRBJ1-2
D gene: -
V gene: TRBV4-1
clone size: -
CDR3 protein: CASSSAGSPYNGYTF
CDR3 DNA: TGCGCCAGCAGCTCCGCCGGGAGCCCGTATAATGGCTACACCTTC

J gene: TRBJ2-7
D gene: TRBD1
V gene: TRBV6-5
clone size: -
CDR3 protein: CASSTGAGEQYF
CDR3 DNA: TGTGCCAGCAGTACAGGGGCGGGCGAGCAGTACTTC

J gene: TRBJ2-3
D gene: -
V gene: TRBV10-3
clone size: -
CDR3 protein: CAISVTDEGTDTQYF
CDR3 DNA: TGTGCCATCAGTGTGACAGACGAGGGCACAGATACGCAGTATTTT

J gene: TRBJ1-1
D gene: -
V gene: TRBV7-9
clone size: once
CDR3 protein: CASSLAATEAFF
CDR3 DNA: TGTGCCAGCAGCTTAGCGGCCACTGAAGCTTTCTTT

J gene: TRBJ1-5
D gene: TRBD1
V gene: TRBV5-6
clone size: -
CDR3 protein: CASSSTSDREVNQPQHF
CDR3 DNA: TGTGCCAGCAGCTCAACTTCGGACAGGGAAGTGAATCAGCCCCAGCATTTT

J gene: TRBJ2-1
D gene: -
V gene: TRBV25-1
clone size: -
CDR3 protein: CASSELESGEQFF
CDR3 DNA: TGTGCCAGCAGTGAATTGGAGTCGGGGGAGCAGTTCTTC

J gene: TRBJ1-4
D gene: -
V gene: TRBV4-1
clone size: -
CDR3 protein: CASSQGTGTNEKLFF
CDR3 DNA: TGCGCCAGCAGCCAAGGAACGGGGACTAATGAAAAACTGTTTTTT

J gene: TRBJ1-5
D gene: -
V gene: TRBV4-1
clone size: -
CDR3 protein: CASSQRTDRNQPQHF
CDR3 DNA: TGCGCCAGCAGCCAAAGGACAGACAGAAATCAGCCCCAGCATTTT

J gene: TRBJ1-4
D gene: -
V gene: TRBV4-1
clone size: -
CDR3 protein: CASRPGGGVNEKLFF
CDR3 DNA: TGCGCCAGCAGACCGGGGGGAGGGGTTAATGAAAAACTGTTTTTT

J gene: TRBJ1-1
D gene: -
V gene: TRBV6-1
clone size: few
CDR3 protein: CASSQVASTEAFF
CDR3 DNA: TGTGCCAGCAGCCAGGTGGCGAGCACTGAAGCTTTCTTT

J gene: TRBJ2-7
D gene: TRBD2
V gene: TRBV7-2
clone size: -
CDR3 protein: CASSLKTSGTISYEQYF
CDR3 DNA: TGTGCCAGCAGCTTAAAGACTAGCGGGACAATCTCCTACGAGCAGTACTTC

J gene: TRBJ1-1
D gene: TRBD1
V gene: TRBV29-1
clone size: -
CDR3 protein: CSARTGGNTEAFF
CDR3 DNA: TGCAGCGCAAGGACAGGGGGGAACACTGAAGCTTTCTTT

J gene: TRBJ1-4
D gene: -
V gene: TRBV18
clone size: -
CDR3 protein: CASSSSTNEKLFF
CDR3 DNA: TGTGCCAGCTCAAGCTCAACTAATGAAAAACTGTTTTTT

J gene: TRBJ1-4
D gene: -
V gene: TRBV2
clone size: -
CDR3 protein: CASSRRELPYEKLFF
CDR3 DNA: TGTGCCAGCAGCCGGCGGGAGCTCCCATATGAAAAACTGTTTTTT

J gene: TRBJ1-3
D gene: -
V gene: TRBV6-5
clone size: -
CDR3 protein: CASRTDFSGNTIYF
CDR3 DNA: TGTGCCAGCAGGACAGATTTCTCTGGAAACACCATATATTTT

J gene: TRBJ2-1
D gene: -
V gene: TRBV9
clone size: -
CDR3 protein: CASSVADNEQFF
CDR3 DNA: TGTGCCAGCAGCGTAGCTGACAATGAGCAGTTCTTC

J gene: TRBJ2-5
D gene: -
V gene: TRBV7-2
clone size: -
CDR3 protein: CASSSYREETQYF
CDR3 DNA: TGTGCCAGCAGCTCTTACAGGGAAGAGACCCAGTACTTC

J gene: TRBJ2-7
D gene: -
V gene: TRBV27
clone size: -
CDR3 protein: CASSLAGASYEQYF
CDR3 DNA: TGTGCCAGCAGTTTAGCGGGCGCCTCCTACGAGCAGTACTTC

J gene: TRBJ1-2
D gene: -
V gene: TRBV6-5
clone size: -
CDR3 protein: CASMAGGEGYTF
CDR3 DNA: TGTGCCAGCATGGCGGGGGGGGAAGGCTACACCTTC

J gene: TRBJ2-1
D gene: -
V gene: TRBV27
clone size: once
CDR3 protein: CASGPSGSINEQFF
CDR3 DNA: TGTGCCAGCGGCCCTTCCGGGAGTATCAATGAGCAGTTCTTC

J gene: TRBJ2-1
D gene: -
V gene: TRBV19
clone size: -
CDR3 protein: CASSPRREVKGGHEQFF
CDR3 DNA: TGTGCCAGTAGTCCCCGTAGGGAGGTCAAAGGCGGCCATGAGCAGTTCTTC

J gene: TRBJ2-1
D gene: -
V gene: TRBV30
clone size: -
CDR3 protein: CAWSGGDYYNEQFF
CDR3 DNA: TGTGCCTGGAGTGGGGGAGACTACTACAATGAGCAGTTCTTC

J gene: TRBJ2-5
D gene: -
V gene: TRBV29-1
clone size: few
CDR3 protein: CSAPNGAEETQYF
CDR3 DNA: TGCAGCGCCCCAAATGGGGCTGAAGAGACCCAGTACTTC

J gene: TRBJ2-3
D gene: -
V gene: TRBV5-6
clone size: -
CDR3 protein: CASSLGGADTQYF
CDR3 DNA: TGTGCCAGCAGCTTGGGGGGGGCAGATACGCAGTATTTT

J gene: TRBJ2-7
D gene: -
V gene: TRBV5-1
clone size: -
CDR3 protein: CASSPTLGESSYEQYF
CDR3 DNA: TGCGCCAGCAGCCCCACTTTAGGGGAAAGCTCCTACGAGCAGTACTTC

J gene: TRBJ2-1
D gene: -
V gene: TRBV7-2
clone size: once
CDR3 protein: CASSQTSNSYNEQFF
CDR3 DNA: TGTGCCAGCAGCCAAACAAGTAATTCCTACAATGAGCAGTTCTTC

J gene: TRBJ2-7
D gene: TRBD1
V gene: TRBV7-9
clone size: -
CDR3 protein: CASSSDRLDYEQYF
CDR3 DNA: TGTGCCAGCAGCTCGGACAGGTTGGATTACGAGCAGTACTTC

J gene: TRBJ2-1
D gene: TRBD1
V gene: TRBV6-1
clone size: -
CDR3 protein: CATTRTGENEQFF
CDR3 DNA: TGTGCCACCACCAGGACAGGGGAAAATGAGCAGTTCTTC

J gene: TRBJ1-3
D gene: TRBD1
V gene: TRBV4-1
clone size: -
CDR3 protein: CASSQDQTGGHSGNTIYF
CDR3 DNA: TGCGCCAGCAGCCAAGATCAGACAGGGGGCCACTCTGGAAACACCATATATTTT

J gene: TRBJ2-7
D gene: TRBD2
V gene: TRBV5-4
clone size: -
CDR3 protein: CASALAGIDEQYF
CDR3 DNA: TGTGCCAGCGCGCTAGCGGGAATTGACGAGCAGTACTTC

J gene: TRBJ2-2
D gene: TRBD1
V gene: TRBV27
clone size: -
CDR3 protein: CASRRIIWDSTITGELFF
CDR3 DNA: TGTGCCAGCAGACGCATAATTTGGGACAGCACCATCACCGGGGAGCTGTTTTTT

J gene: TRBJ2-2
D gene: TRBD2
V gene: TRBV4-2
clone size: -
CDR3 protein: CASSQSGLAGGNGELFF
CDR3 DNA: TGTGCCAGCAGCCAATCGGGACTAGCGGGAGGTAACGGGGAGCTGTTTTTT

J gene: TRBJ1-1
D gene: TRBD1
V gene: TRBV5-1
clone size: -
CDR3 protein: CASSLYRDRDTEAFF
CDR3 DNA: TGCGCCAGCAGCTTATACCGGGACAGGGACACTGAAGCTTTCTTT

J gene: TRBJ2-5
D gene: TRBD1
V gene: TRBV29-1
clone size: -
CDR3 protein: CSVHRGETQYF
CDR3 DNA: TGCAGCGTCCACAGGGGAGAGACCCAGTACTTC